This T cell receptor beta chain was recovered during a study of cytomegalovirus exposure and HLA in healthy donors. Clones were sequenced by immunoSEQ multiplex PCR, and TCRdb holds only the in-frame ones, with some missing. Found here are 100,000 to 150,000 clones, about 91% of them singletons; the top ten hold around 1.1%. To note about this clone: Its antigen is not known.

General study findings and limits: Generally TCR sequences proved uncommon, though certain public TCRs appeared in numerous donors.

Trimming took off 1 base at V and 8 bases at J, with 16 bases between the two ends. CDR1 is SGHDT and CDR2 is YYEEEE in the germline V gene. This CDR3 spans 15 amino acids. Source material: PBMCs. J is TRBJ1-3 and V is TRBV5-6; D is unresolved. The source is a woman under 30 in good health and CMV-seronegative. The CDR3 sequence: CASSLLGSDWDTIYF. In DNA, the CDR3 is TGTGCCAGCAGCTTGCTAGGGAGTGACTGGGACACCATATATTTT.